The 26 T cell receptor beta chains below come from one sample, sequenced in a study of graft-versus-host responses after intestinal transplantation (dated by TCRdb to the early 2020s). Dithiothreitol, EDTA incubations and collagenase D digestion were used to isolate intraepithelial and lamina propria lymphocytes from graft specimens. Libraries were made using the immunoSEQ multiplex PCR assay. What TCRdb holds here is the immuneACCESS table cut down to in-frame rearrangements. Part of the clones is not present; checked against another copy, under half of the missing clones reflect an unresolved V gene, and the others are unexplained. This sample holds 13,000 to 15,000 clones; under 70% were observed only once. The ten top clones hold roughly 10% of the sample. The sample in question was ileum tissue, obtained around 95 weeks after intestinal transplantation. Receptors originate from a human patient who received an intestinal transplant, so some T cells may come from the graft donor.

The gene calls are TRBV10-3 and TRBJ2-2; the match to TRBD1 covers 9 bases. The CDR3 contains 14 residues. Losses at the gene ends were 5 bases for V and 2 bases for J; bases not matched to a gene: 0. The germline V gene encodes CDR1 ENHRY and CDR2 SYGVKD. The CDR3 loop reads CAISTGGNTGELFF. Written as DNA, the CDR3 is TGTGCCATCAGTACAGGGGGCAACACCGGGGAGCTGTTTTTT.

The rearrangement joins TRBV6-4 to TRBJ2-3, with TRBD2 matching over 9 bases. The CDR3 sequence is 13 residues long. Germline V CDR1 and CDR2: MRHNA, SNTAGT. With 4 bases clipped from V and 4 bases from J, the junction kept 0 bases outside the gene matches. For the CDR3, the DNA is TGTGCCAGCAGTGTAGCGGGGGCAGATACGCAGTATTTT. Its protein is CASSVAGADTQYF.

This CDR3 is CASSPLRTEAFF. In DNA, the CDR3 is TGTGCCAGCTCACCACTGCGCACTGAAGCTTTCTTT. The J gene is TRBJ1-1, the V gene TRBV18; unclear D gene. Trimming stripped 1 base from V and 4 bases from J, with 4 bases between. Germline CDR1 reads KGHSH; CDR2 reads LQKENI. This CDR3 is built from 12 residues.

This chain uses TRBV7-2 with TRBJ1-1; a possible D gene is TRBD1 (5 bases). Germline loops: CDR1 SGHTA, CDR2 FQGNSA. With 1 base removed from V and 1 base from J, the gap between germline ends came to 7 bases. This CDR3 has 14 amino acids. The CDR3 DNA follows: TGTGCCAGCAGCTTAGGGGGGGGGAACACTGAAGCTTTCTTT. This translates into CASSLGGGNTEAFF.

The chain employs TRBV12-5 and TRBJ2-7; 8 positions match TRBD2. There are 15 residues in the CDR3. After removal of 1 base from V and 7 bases from J, the junction contained 9 bases not matched to a gene. Germline CDR1 reads LGHNT; CDR2 reads FRNRAP. The CDR3 reads CASGLATGLAWEQYF. CDR3 in DNA: TGTGCTAGTGGTTTGGCAACAGGACTAGCCTGGGAGCAGTACTTC.

This clone was detected once. The chain has TRBV7-2 and TRBJ1-2, with 10 bases identical to TRBD1. Germline V gene sequence: CDR1 SGHTA, CDR2 FQGNSA. The V segment lost 4 bases and the J segment 3 bases; nucleotides outside the gene matches: 5. The CDR3 sequence is 15 residues long. Written as DNA, the CDR3 is TGTGCCAGCAGCTCTGACAGGGGGCGCGACTATGGCTACACCTTC. Its protein product is CASSSDRGRDYGYTF. Looking up the rest from reference TRBV7-2 and TRBJ1-2 gives the full variable domain: GAGVSQSPSNKVTEKGKDVELRCDPISGHTALYWYRQSLGQGLEFLIYFQGNSAPDKSGLPSDRFSAERTGGSVSTLTIQRTQQEDSAVYLCASSSDRGRDYGYTFGSGTRLTVV.

The chain carries TRBV19 and TRBJ2-7; 10 nucleotides align to TRBD2. The CDR3 is 17 amino acids. From germline, CDR1 is LNHDA and CDR2 SQIVND (reference sequence). The V and J ends lost 4 bases and 4 bases, in that order; junction bases with no gene match: 13. CDR3 DNA: TGTGCCAGTAGTACTCCCCGAGCGGGGGGGTCTGAGTACGAGCAGTACTTC. Residues: CASSTPRAGGSEYEQYF.

The CDR3 here is CASDLQRGRSPLHF. The CDR3 DNA reads TGTGCCAGCGACCTCCAGCGGGGTCGTTCACCCCTCCACTTT. The rearrangement joins TRBV21-1 to TRBJ1-6. TRBV21-1 is a documented pseudogene. CDR3 length: 14 residues.

The chain uses TRBV7-2 and TRBJ1-6, with D perhaps matching TRBD1 (5 bases). Trimming shortened V by 1 base and J by 10 bases, and 14 bases separated the two germline ends. This CDR3 contains 15 residues. Germline assignment: CDR1 SGHTA and CDR2 FQGNSA. CDR3 protein: CASSLVQGLRSPLHF. Here the CDR3 DNA reads TGTGCCAGCAGCTTAGTTCAGGGTCTTAGGTCACCCCTCCACTTT. The whole variable domain, filled in from reference TRBV7-2 and TRBJ1-6, reads GAGVSQSPSNKVTEKGKDVELRCDPISGHTALYWYRQSLGQGLEFLIYFQGNSAPDKSGLPSDRFSAERTGGSVSTLTIQRTQQEDSAVYLCASSLVQGLRSPLHFGNGTRLTVT.

The chain has TRBV2 and TRBJ1-2; 8 nucleotides line up with TRBD1. Losses at the gene ends were 7 bases for V and 4 bases for J; bases not matched to a gene: 8. The CDR3 is 14 residues long. Germline CDR1 SNHLY, CDR2 FYNNEI. Here the CDR3 DNA reads TGTGCCAGCACCCGGGACAGGACCCTCTATGGCTACACCTTC. Translating gives CASTRDRTLYGYTF.

V usage is TRBV21-1 and J usage is TRBJ1-4; TRBD1 is the table's D call, not checked against the DNA. TRBV21-1 is labeled a pseudogene. The CDR3 runs 13 residues. Here the CDR3 reads CASSSVGAEKLFF. The DNA of the CDR3 is TGTGCCAGCAGCTCTGTGGGGGCGGAAAAACTGTTTTTT.

The table lists this clone with a count of one. The chain is built from TRBV6-1 and TRBJ2-1; TRBD2 aligns across 11 bases. CDR3 size: 15 residues. V shed 7 bases and J 7 bases; nucleotides not matched to a gene: 9. Germline V CDR1 and CDR2: MNHNS, SASEGT. CDR3 region: CASTEISGGANEQFF. CDR3 bases: TGTGCCAGCACTGAGATTAGCGGGGGGGCTAATGAGCAGTTCTTC.

This chain links TRBV13 with TRBJ2-1, with 8 bases matching TRBD2. The germline V gene has CDR1 PRHDT and CDR2 FYEKMQ (reference sequence). V lost 2 bases and J lost 5; bases outside the gene matches: 5. The CDR3 has 15 amino acids. The CDR3 sequence is CASSLSGGAHNEQFF. CDR3 DNA: TGTGCCAGCAGCTTATCCGGGGGGGCCCACAATGAGCAGTTCTTC. Complete variable domain (other parts from reference TRBV13 and TRBJ2-1): AAGVIQSPRHLIKEKRETATLKCYPIPRHDTVYWYQQGPGQDPQFLISFYEKMQSDKGSIPDRFSAQQFSDYHSELNMSSLELGDSALYFCASSLSGGAHNEQFFGPGTRLTVL.

The rearrangement joins TRBV6-4 to TRBJ1-6; 9 bases map to TRBD1. Trimming took 6 bases from V and 5 from J; bases not matched to a gene: 5. The CDR3 consists of 15 residues. Germline V gene lookup returns CDR1 MRHNA and CDR2 SNTAGT. This CDR3 reads CASRPDRGDNSPLHF. CDR3 DNA sequence: TGTGCCAGCAGGCCGGACAGGGGAGATAATTCACCCCTCCACTTT.

Comment on this clone: One junction end does not reproduce the germline sequence, and a read error may be involved. CDR3 loop: CASSRLGTADRGF. CDR3 nucleotide sequence: TGCGCCAGCAGCCGTCTCGGGACAGCTGATAGGGGGTTT. The V and J genes are TRBV4-1 and TRBJ1-1; TRBD1 aligns across 7 bases. CDR3 length: 13 amino acids. CDR1 MGHRA and CDR2 YSYEKL come from the germline V gene.

The chain couples TRBV10-2 to TRBJ1-5; D perhaps matches TRBD1 (5 bases). The CDR3 loop spans 15 amino acids. Trimming cost V 6 bases and J 2 bases, with 14 bases left between them. CDR1 WSHSY and CDR2 SAAADI come from the germline V gene. CDR3 nucleotide sequence: TGCGCCAGCAGCGCGACAGATTTGGGCAATCAGCCCCAGCATTTT. Its translation: CASSATDLGNQPQHF.

J is TRBJ1-1 and V is TRBV18; the match to TRBD1 covers 7 bases. Losses at the gene ends were 3 bases for V and 0 bases for J; bases not matched to a gene: 4. The CDR3 runs to 15 residues. Germline V gene data show CDR1 as KGHSH and CDR2 as LQKENI. The CDR3 sequence: CASSPLGQLNTEAFF. CDR3 nucleotides: TGTGCCAGCTCACCGCTGGGACAGCTGAACACTGAAGCTTTCTTT.

The V and J genes are TRBV6-5 and TRBJ2-1; 10 bases match TRBD1. This CDR3 has 15 residues. Germline lookup yields CDR1 MNHEY and CDR2 SVGAGI. The J segment lost 5 bases and the V segment lost 6 bases, leaving 7 bases of the junction unmatched. The CDR3 region is CASSLPGQGNNEQFF. The CDR3 DNA is TGTGCCAGCAGCCTCCCGGGACAGGGGAACAATGAGCAGTTCTTC.

The chain is built from TRBV18 and TRBJ1-1; 7 bases line up with TRBD1. The J segment lost 5 bases and the V segment lost 3 bases, leaving 3 bases of the junction unmatched. In germline, CDR1 is KGHSH, CDR2 LQKENI. CDR3 length: 13 amino acids. For the CDR3, the DNA is TGTGCCAGCTCACCCGACAGGGCTACTGAAGCTTTCTTT. Protein sequence: CASSPDRATEAFF.

The CDR3 reads CASSSGGASTDTQYF. The DNA of the CDR3 is TGTGCCAGCAGTAGTGGGGGCGCCTCCACAGATACGCAGTATTTT. The rearrangement links TRBV6-4 to TRBJ2-3; D is possibly TRBD1 (6 bases). The CDR3 runs to 15 residues. V lost 5 bases and J 2 bases, leaving 14 bases between the germline ends. Germline lookup yields CDR1 MRHNA and CDR2 SNTAGT.

The V gene is TRBV4-3, the J gene TRBJ1-1; 11 bases agree with TRBD1. The trim removed 3 bases at V and 4 bases at J, leaving 10 bases unmatched. The CDR3 length is 17 residues. Per germline, CDR1 LGHNA and CDR2 YSLEER. The DNA of the CDR3 is TGCGCCAGCAGCCACACACTTCCGGGACAGGGGGTCACTGAAGCTTTCTTT. It codes for CASSHTLPGQGVTEAFF.

The chain recombines TRBV21-1 with TRBJ2-3; TRBD2 is the table's D call, not checked against the DNA. TRBV21-1 is tagged as a pseudogene. This CDR3 has 15 amino acids. The CDR3 loop is CASSRLAGLADTQYF. The CDR3 DNA is TGTGCCAGCAGCCGCCTAGCGGGGTTGGCAGATACGCAGTATTTT.

V and J are TRBV7-8 and TRBJ2-6; 7 nucleotides align to TRBD1. The V segment lost 5 bases and the J segment 4 bases; nucleotides outside the gene matches: 8. The CDR3 runs to 16 residues. The germline gives CDR1 SGHVS, CDR2 FQNEAQ. DNA for the CDR3: TGTGCCAGCAGCCAATATACAGGGGTAGGGGCCAACGTCCTGACTTTC. The encoded protein is CASSQYTGVGANVLTF.

This clone appeared a few times. V usage is TRBV7-9 and J usage is TRBJ2-5, with TRBD2 matching 7 bases. The CDR3 has 14 amino acids. Germline V gene lookup returns CDR1 SEHNR and CDR2 FQNEAQ (reference sequence). V shed 2 bases and J 0 bases; nucleotides not matched to a gene: 0. The chain's CDR3 is CASSLLADQETQYF. The CDR3 DNA sequence: TGTGCCAGCAGCTTACTAGCGGACCAAGAGACCCAGTACTTC.

The genes are TRBV5-1 and TRBJ1-1; D perhaps matches TRBD1 (6 bases). Trimming took off 3 bases at V and 6 bases at J, with 15 bases between the two ends. The germline V gene encodes CDR1 SGHRS and CDR2 YFSETQ. This CDR3 is built from 14 residues. The CDR3, as DNA: TGCGCCAGCAGCTCGTTCGGGACAAGCCCTGAAGCTTTCTTT. Protein sequence: CASSSFGTSPEAFF.

This chain joins TRBV25-1 and TRBJ1-1; D uncertain. V shed 5 bases and J shed 4 bases, with 14 bases lying between them. Per germline, CDR1 MGHDK and CDR2 SYGVNS. This CDR3 is built from 14 residues. Here the CDR3 DNA reads TGTGCCAGCAGTCGTTTCTTACTTGGCACTGAAGCTTTCTTT. Protein sequence: CASSRFLLGTEAFF.